This section outlines one T cell receptor beta chain sequence together with its context. Its antigen has not been determined. Per-base qualities were not stored, and no clone one base away is much larger. Measured from the cysteine to the phenylalanine, the CDR3 is 12 residues long. Just the 36-base CDR3 DNA is kept, in frame starting at base 1. From a lookup of the germline V gene, CDR1 and CDR2 are SQVTM and ANQGSEA. The V end loses 7 bases and the J end loses 7 bases, and a stretch of 13 bases separates them. This sample is drawn from a study of beta chain features in type 1 diabetes (dated by TCRdb to the late 2010s). Regarding the complete study: Mean age, gender distribution, total cell number and subset yield did not differ between patients and healthy donors. A total of roughly 100 million sorted cells were examined across all samples, and a strong correlation was observed between cell number per subset and RNA yield. The study compared the TCRB repertoires of sorted circulating CD4+ T cell subsets in recently diagnosed type 1 diabetes patients with those in matched healthy donors. Regulatory and stem cell-like memory subsets were obtained from only 8 patients and roughly eight healthy donors, while naive and central memory subsets were obtained from all 30 or so donors.

Each donor gave one peripheral blood draw, approximately 110 mL on average, collected into heparinised tubes. A BD FACSAria II and a panel including CD45RO, CCR7, CD25, CD127, CD95 and CD27 were used to sort naive, central memory, regulatory and stem cell-like memory CD4+ T cells. Purity was above 95% for every sorted population. Right away, PBMCs were isolated by Lymphoprep density gradient centrifugation and were stained directly, with no culture step. So that batch effects would be minimized, each experiment stained and sorted samples in pairs, pairing one healthy donor with one patient. On the study overall, not on this receptor specifically: In all four CD4+ subsets, TCRB CDR3 length was moderately but significantly shorter in type 1 diabetes patients. At VDJ recombination sites, patients with type 1 diabetes made fewer insertions and deleted more nucleotides, a pattern implying thymic rearrangement abnormalities. HLA sub-analyses involved small numbers of individuals, so any influence of HLA type on TCRB rearrangement remained unresolved. Shorter templates might be favored by PCR, yet because patient and control samples were amplified and corrected together, any such skew would affect both groups equally. Because cDNA was sequenced instead of genomic DNA, activated cells with high expression could be over-represented, although the groups did not differ in activation or CD3 levels. Naive, central memory and regulatory TCRB repertoires appeared to be more alike among patients than among healthy donors.

The entire amount of isolated RNA was reverse transcribed using the High Capacity cDNA Reverse Transcription Kit, so the sequenced TCRB transcripts were expressed ones. Naive, central memory and regulatory T cell samples underwent deep immunoSEQ sequencing, averaging about 3.3 million total reads per sample. Sorted cells were lysed in RLT buffer, and RNA was extracted using DNase-treated RNeasy Micro or Mini kits according to cell number. Each cell subset was processed on its own to prevent cross-contamination, while patient and healthy donor samples were processed together. Using the immunoSEQ multiplex PCR, TCRB sequences were amplified from cDNA into 87-bp fragments spanning the CDR3 region. The amplicons were sequenced using the Illumina HiSeq platform. On the study's bioinformatics: PCR bias was corrected computationally using synthetic template baselines, and reads within Hamming distance 2 were collapsed, with unmergeable singletons discarded. Reads were aligned against IMGT to assign V, D and J genes, CDR3 length and insertions or deletions at six rearrangement sites. Within each subset, clonotype counts were normalized to sorted cell number, and only after that were true diversity and Gini coefficients computed with the tcR R package. The overlap coefficient, calculated on TCRB nucleotide sequences, was used to quantify repertoire sharing. TCRdb carries this immuneACCESS record with in-frame sequences only. Its versions omit some clonotypes, under half of them owing to an unresolved V gene in the studies checked, with the rest unexplained. V, J and clone size are those of that table, while D and trimming were read from the DNA. The sample includes under 300,000 clones, with about 30% observed a single time. Of the sample, approximately 4% falls within the top ten clones.

Here the chain combines TRBV29-1 and TRBJ1-4; the D gene is perhaps TRBD1, on 6 matching bases. This TCR derives from a man aged 30-40 years in good health. Sequenced: central memory CD4+ T cells from blood. CDR3 reads: CSGVDRAEKLFF. The DNA reads as follows: TGCAGCGGGGTGGACAGAGCTGAAAAACTGTTTTTT. When the CDR3 is completed using the reference TRBV29-1 and TRBJ1-4 genes on either side, the full variable domain is SAVISQKPSRDICQRGTSLTIQCQVDSQVTMMFWYRQQPGQSLTLIATANQGSEATYESGFVIDKFPISRPNLTFSTLTVSNMSPEDSSIYLCSGVDRAEKLFFGSGTQLSVL.